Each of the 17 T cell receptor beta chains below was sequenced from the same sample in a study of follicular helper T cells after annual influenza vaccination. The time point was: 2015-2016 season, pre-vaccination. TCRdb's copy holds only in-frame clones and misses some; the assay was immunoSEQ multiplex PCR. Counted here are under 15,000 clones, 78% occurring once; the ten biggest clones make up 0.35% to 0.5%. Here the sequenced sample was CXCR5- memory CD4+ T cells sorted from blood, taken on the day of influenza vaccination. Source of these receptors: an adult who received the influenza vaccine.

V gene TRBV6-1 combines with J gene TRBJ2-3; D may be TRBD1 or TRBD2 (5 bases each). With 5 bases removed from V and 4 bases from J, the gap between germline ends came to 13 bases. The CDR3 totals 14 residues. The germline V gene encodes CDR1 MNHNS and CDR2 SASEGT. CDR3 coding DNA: TGTGCCAGCAGTAGACTATGGGGCGCAGATACGCAGTATTTT. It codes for CASSRLWGADTQYF.

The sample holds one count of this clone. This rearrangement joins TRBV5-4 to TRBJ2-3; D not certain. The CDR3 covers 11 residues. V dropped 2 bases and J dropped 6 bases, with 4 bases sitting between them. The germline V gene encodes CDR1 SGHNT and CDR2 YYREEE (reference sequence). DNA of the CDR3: TGTGCCAGCAGCTTTTTGGATACGCAGTATTTT. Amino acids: CASSFLDTQYF.

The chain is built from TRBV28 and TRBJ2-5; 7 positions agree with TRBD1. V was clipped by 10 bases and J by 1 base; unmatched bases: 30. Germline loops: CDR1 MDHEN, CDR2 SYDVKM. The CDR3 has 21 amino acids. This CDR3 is CAKAILAQDRIWDKIQETQYF. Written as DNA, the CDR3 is TGTGCCAAGGCAATATTAGCGCAGGACAGGATTTGGGATAAAATCCAAGAGACCCAGTACTTC.

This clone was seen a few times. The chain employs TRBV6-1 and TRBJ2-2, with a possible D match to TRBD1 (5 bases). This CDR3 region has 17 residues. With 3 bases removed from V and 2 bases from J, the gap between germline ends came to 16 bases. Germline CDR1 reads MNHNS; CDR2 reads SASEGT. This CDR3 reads CASSDRLRVSNTGELFF. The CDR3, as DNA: TGTGCCAGCAGTGACCGACTCAGGGTATCCAACACCGGGGAGCTGTTTTTT.

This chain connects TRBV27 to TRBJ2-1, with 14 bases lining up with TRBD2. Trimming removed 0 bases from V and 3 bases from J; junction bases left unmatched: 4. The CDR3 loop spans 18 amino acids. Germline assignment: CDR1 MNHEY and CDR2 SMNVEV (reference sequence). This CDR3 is CASSLSGLAGALYNEQFF. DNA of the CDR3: TGTGCCAGCAGTTTATCGGGACTAGCGGGGGCCCTCTACAATGAGCAGTTCTTC.

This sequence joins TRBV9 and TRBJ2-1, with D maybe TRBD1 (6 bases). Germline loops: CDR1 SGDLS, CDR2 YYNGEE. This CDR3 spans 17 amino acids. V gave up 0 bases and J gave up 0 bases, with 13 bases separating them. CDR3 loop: CASSVAGQTFSYNEQFF. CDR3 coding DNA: TGTGCCAGCAGCGTAGCTGGACAGACTTTCTCCTACAATGAGCAGTTCTTC. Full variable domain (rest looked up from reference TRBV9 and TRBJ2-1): DSGVTQTPKHLITATGQRVTLRCSPRSGDLSVYWYQQSLDQGLQFLIQYYNGEERAKGNILERFSAQQFPDLHSELNLSSLELGDSALYFCASSVAGQTFSYNEQFFGPGTRLTVL.

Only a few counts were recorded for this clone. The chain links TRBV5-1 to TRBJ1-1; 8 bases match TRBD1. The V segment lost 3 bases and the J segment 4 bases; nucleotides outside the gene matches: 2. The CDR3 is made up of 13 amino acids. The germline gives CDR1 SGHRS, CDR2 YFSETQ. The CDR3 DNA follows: TGCGCCAGCAGCTCAACAGGGGGCACTGAAGCTTTCTTT. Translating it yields CASSSTGGTEAFF.

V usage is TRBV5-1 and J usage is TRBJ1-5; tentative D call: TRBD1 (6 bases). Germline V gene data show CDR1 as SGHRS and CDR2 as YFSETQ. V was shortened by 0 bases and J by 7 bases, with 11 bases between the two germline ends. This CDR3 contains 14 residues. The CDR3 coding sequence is TGCGCCAGCAGCTTGGCGGGGGGGGGCCAGCCCCAGCATTTT. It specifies CASSLAGGGQPQHF.

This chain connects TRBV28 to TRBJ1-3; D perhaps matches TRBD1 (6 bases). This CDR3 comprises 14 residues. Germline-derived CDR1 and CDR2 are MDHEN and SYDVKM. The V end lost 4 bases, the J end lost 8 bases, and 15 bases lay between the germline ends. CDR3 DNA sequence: TGTGCCAGCAGTTCCCGGGGCAGGGGTGACACCATATATTTT. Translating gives CASSSRGRGDTIYF.

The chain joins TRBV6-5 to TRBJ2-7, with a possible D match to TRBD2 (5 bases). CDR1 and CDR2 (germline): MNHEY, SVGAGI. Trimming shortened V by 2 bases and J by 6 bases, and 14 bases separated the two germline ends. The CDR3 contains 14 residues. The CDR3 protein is CASSYGGQRPEQYF. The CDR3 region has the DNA TGTGCCAGCAGTTACGGCGGGCAACGGCCCGAGCAGTACTTC.

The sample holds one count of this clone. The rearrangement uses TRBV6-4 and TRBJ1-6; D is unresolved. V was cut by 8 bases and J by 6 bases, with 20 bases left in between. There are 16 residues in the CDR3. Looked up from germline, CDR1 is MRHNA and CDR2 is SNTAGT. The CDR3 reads CASEAGGRATNSPLHF. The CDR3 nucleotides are TGTGCCAGCGAGGCTGGCGGGCGAGCTACTAATTCACCCCTCCACTTT.

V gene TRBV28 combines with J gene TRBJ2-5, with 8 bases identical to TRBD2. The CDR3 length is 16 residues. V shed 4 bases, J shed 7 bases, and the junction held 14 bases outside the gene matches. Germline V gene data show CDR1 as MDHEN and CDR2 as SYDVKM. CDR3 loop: CASSSFPREGGGTQYF. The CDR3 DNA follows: TGTGCCAGCAGTTCTTTCCCCCGGGAGGGAGGTGGGACCCAGTACTTC. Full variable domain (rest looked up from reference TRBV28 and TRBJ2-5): DVKVTQSSRYLVKRTGEKVFLECVQDMDHENMFWYRQDPGLGLRLIYFSYDVKMKEKGDIPEGYSVSREKKERFSLILESASTNQTSMYLCASSSFPREGGGTQYFGPGTRLLVL.

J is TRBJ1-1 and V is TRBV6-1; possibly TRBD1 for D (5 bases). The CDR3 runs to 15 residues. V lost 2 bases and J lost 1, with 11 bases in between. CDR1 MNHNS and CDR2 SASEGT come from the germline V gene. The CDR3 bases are TGTGCCAGCAGTGAACGAGGGGACCCGAACACTGAAGCTTTCTTT. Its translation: CASSERGDPNTEAFF.

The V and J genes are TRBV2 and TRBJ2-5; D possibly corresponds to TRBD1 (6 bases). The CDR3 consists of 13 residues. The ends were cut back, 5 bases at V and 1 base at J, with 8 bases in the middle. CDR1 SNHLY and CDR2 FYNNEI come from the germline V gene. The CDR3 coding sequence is TGTGCCAGCAGTCTGGACAGCCAAGAGACCCAGTACTTC. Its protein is CASSLDSQETQYF.

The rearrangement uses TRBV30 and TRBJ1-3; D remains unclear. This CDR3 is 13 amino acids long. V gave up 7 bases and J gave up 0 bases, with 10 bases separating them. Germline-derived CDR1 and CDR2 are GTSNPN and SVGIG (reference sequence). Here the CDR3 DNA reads TGTGCCTATACAGACTACTCTGGAAACACCATATATTTT. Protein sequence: CAYTDYSGNTIYF.

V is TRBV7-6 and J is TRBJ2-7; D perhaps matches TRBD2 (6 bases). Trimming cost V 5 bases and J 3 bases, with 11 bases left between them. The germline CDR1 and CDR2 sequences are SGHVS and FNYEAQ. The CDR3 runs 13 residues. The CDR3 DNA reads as TGTGCCAGCAGCCTCGGGACTTTCTACGAGCAGTACTTC. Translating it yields CASSLGTFYEQYF.

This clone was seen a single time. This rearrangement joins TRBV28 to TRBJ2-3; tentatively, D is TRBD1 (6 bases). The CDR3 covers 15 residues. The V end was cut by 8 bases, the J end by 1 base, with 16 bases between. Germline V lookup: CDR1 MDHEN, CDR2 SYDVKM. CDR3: CASGQQGSGTDTQYF. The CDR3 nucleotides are TGTGCCAGCGGACAACAGGGATCCGGCACAGATACGCAGTATTTT.